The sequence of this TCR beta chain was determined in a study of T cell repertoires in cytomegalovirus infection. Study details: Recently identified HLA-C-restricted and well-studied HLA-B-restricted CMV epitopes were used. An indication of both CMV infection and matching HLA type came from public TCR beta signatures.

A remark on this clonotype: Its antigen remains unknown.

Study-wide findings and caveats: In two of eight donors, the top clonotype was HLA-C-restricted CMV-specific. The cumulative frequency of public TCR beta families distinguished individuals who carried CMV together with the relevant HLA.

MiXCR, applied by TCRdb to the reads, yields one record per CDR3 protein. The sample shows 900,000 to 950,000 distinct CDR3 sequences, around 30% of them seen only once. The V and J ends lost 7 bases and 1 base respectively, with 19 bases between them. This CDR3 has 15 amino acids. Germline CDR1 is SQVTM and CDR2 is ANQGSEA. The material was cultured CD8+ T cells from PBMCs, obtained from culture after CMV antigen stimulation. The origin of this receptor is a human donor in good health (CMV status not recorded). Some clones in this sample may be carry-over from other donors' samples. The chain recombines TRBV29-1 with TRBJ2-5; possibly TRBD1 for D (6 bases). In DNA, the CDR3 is TGCAGCGCCCAAAAACTGGGACACCCCCAAGAGACCCAGTACTTC. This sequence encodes CSAQKLGHPQETQYF.